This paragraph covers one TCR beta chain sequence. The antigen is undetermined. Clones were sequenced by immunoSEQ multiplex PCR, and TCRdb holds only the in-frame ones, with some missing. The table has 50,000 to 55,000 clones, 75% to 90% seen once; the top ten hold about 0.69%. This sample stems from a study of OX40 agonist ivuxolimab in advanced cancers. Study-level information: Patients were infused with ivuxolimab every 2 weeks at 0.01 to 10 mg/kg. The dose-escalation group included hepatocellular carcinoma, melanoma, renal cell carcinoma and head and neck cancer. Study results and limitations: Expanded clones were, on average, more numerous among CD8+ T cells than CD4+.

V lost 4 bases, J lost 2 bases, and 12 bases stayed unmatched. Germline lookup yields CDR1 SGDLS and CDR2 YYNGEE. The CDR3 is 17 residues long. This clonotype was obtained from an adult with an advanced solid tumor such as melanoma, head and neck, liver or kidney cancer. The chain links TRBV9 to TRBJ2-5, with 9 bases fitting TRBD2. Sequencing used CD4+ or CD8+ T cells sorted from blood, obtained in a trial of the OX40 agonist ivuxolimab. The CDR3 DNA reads TGTGCCAGCAGCCTCCGTGGGGGCGGGGGGGTACAAGAGACCCAGTACTTC. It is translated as CASSLRGGGGVQETQYF.